This note documents a single T cell receptor beta chain sequence. The data are from a study of T cell responses to AZD1222 COVID-19 vaccine. The method was immunoSEQ multiplex PCR; TCRdb's version includes in-frame clones alone and lacks a portion of them. The table has some 200,000 clones, 93% seen once; the top ten hold about 1%. The CDR3 has 14 residues. Germline V gene lookup returns CDR1 KGHSH and CDR2 LQKENI. Deletions cut 3 bases from V and 2 bases from J, with 10 bases between. J is TRBJ1-2 and V is TRBV18; D uncertain. This sequence was found in an adult in good health. This sample comprised peripheral blood, obtained on day 0 of MenACWY control vaccination. CDR3 protein: CASSPRQANYGYTF. The CDR3 nucleotides read TGTGCCAGCTCACCCCGGCAGGCGAACTATGGCTACACCTTC.